Listed below are T cell receptor beta chains from one sample, sequenced in a study of T cells in Graves' hyperthyroidism and ophthalmopathy. TCRdb redid the calling of the multiplex PCR reads with MiXCR, one entry per CDR3 protein. The table includes roughly 700,000 distinct CDR3 sequences, under 45% detected once. Sequenced: blood. These receptors came from a woman in her thirties or forties with Graves' hyperthyroidism. Both conserved end residues are part of each CDR3. The D gene is left open where the match is weak. Not every row has a clone size; where given, it reads once, few, many or a size class.

CDR3 | DNA | J | size | V | D
CASSLGTSVSVQETQYF | TGTGCCAGCAGCTTAGGGACGAGTGTGTCGGTCCAAGAGACCCAGTACTTC | TRBJ2-5 | - | TRBV7-9 | -
CASSLQGDQPQYF | TGTGCCAGCAGCTTACAGGGAGATCAGCCCCAGTACTTC | TRBJ2-5 | - | TRBV11-2 | -
CASSSGPQSSYEQYF | TGTGCCAGCAGCTCGGGACCGCAAAGCTCCTACGAGCAGTACTTC | TRBJ2-7 | few | TRBV7-2 | -
CASSADRGTGELFF | TGCGCCAGCAGCGCGGACAGGGGGACCGGGGAGCTGTTTTTT | TRBJ2-2 | - | TRBV5-1 | TRBD1
CASSPRSDGVGEQYF | TGTGCCAGTAGTCCCCGTTCGGATGGAGTTGGCGAGCAGTACTTC | TRBJ2-7 | - | TRBV19 | -
CASSLGTGGYTF | TGTGCCAGCAGCTTAGGGACAGGGGGCTACACCTTC | TRBJ1-2 | many | TRBV14 | TRBD1
CSPGGANTEASF | TGCAGTCCCGGGGGGGCGAACACTGAAGCTTCCTTT | TRBJ1-1 | - | TRBV20-1 | -
CSVPGQGGKEELFF | TGCAGCGTTCCGGGACAGGGAGGGAAGGAAGAACTGTTTTTT | TRBJ1-4 | - | TRBV29-1 | TRBD1
CASSLLGWLAVYNEQFF | TGTGCCAGCAGCTTATTAGGTTGGCTAGCGGTCTACAATGAGCAGTTCTTC | TRBJ2-1 | - | TRBV7-2 | TRBD2
CASMDPMSF | TGTGCCAGCATGGACCCCATGTCCTTT | TRBJ1-1 | many | TRBV12-3/TRBV12-4 | -
CASTPSPGRTEAFF | TGTGCCAGCACCCCATCCCCAGGGCGGACTGAAGCTTTCTTT | TRBJ1-1 | - | TRBV28 | -
CASIGQGDGELFF | TGTGCCAGTATAGGGCAGGGTGACGGGGAGCTGTTTTTT | TRBJ2-2 | - | TRBV19 | -
CATSRRTGEVMPQHF | TGTGCCACCAGCAGGCGGACAGGGGAAGTTATGCCCCAGCATTTT | TRBJ1-5 | few | TRBV15 | TRBD1
CASSFPRGEGGTEAFF | TGTGCCAGCAGCTTCCCCAGGGGGGAGGGTGGCACTGAAGCTTTCTTT | TRBJ1-1 | few | TRBV7-2 | TRBD1
CARTFSSYEQYF | TGTGCAAGGACCTTCAGCTCCTACGAGCAGTACTTC | TRBJ2-7 | many | TRBV19 | -
CASSYSTRKIEAFF | TGTGCCAGCAGTTACTCGACCAGGAAGATCGAAGCTTTCTTT | TRBJ1-1 | many | TRBV6-5 | -
CATSRTRTGQNSGANVLTF | TGTGCCACCAGCAGAACTCGGACAGGTCAAAACTCTGGGGCCAACGTCCTGACTTTC | TRBJ2-6 | many | TRBV15 | TRBD1
CSARVWGYGQPQHF | TGCAGTGCTAGAGTGTGGGGGTACGGCCAGCCCCAGCATTTT | TRBJ1-5 | many | TRBV20-1 | -
CASSQFDRDYGYTF | TGCGCCAGCAGCCAATTCGACAGGGACTATGGCTACACCTTC | TRBJ1-2 | many | TRBV4-3 | TRBD1
CASSMASSGANVLTF | TGTGCCAGTAGTATGGCCTCCTCTGGGGCCAACGTCCTGACTTTC | TRBJ2-6 | many | TRBV19 | -
CATSDLRMPNEKLFF | TGTGCCACCAGTGATTTGAGGATGCCCAATGAAAAACTGTTTTTT | TRBJ1-4 | many | TRBV24-1 | -
CASSFGHPLSYEQYF | TGTGCCAGCAGCTTCGGCCATCCCCTCTCCTACGAGCAGTACTTC | TRBJ2-7 | many | TRBV7-9 | -
CASSDPNEKLFF | TGTGCCAGCAGTGACCCTAATGAAAAACTGTTTTTT | TRBJ1-4 | - | TRBV7-3 | -
CASSSGTEANTEAFF | TGTGCCAGCAGTTCCGGGACAGAAGCGAACACTGAAGCTTTCTTT | TRBJ1-1 | few | TRBV10-3 | TRBD1
CASSSGQLVNTEAFF | TGTGCCAGCAGCTCAGGACAACTCGTGAACACTGAAGCTTTCTTT | TRBJ1-1 | many | TRBV7-2 | -
CASSYSTSGVETQYF | TGTGCCAGCAGTTACTCGACCAGCGGGGTCGAGACCCAGTACTTC | TRBJ2-5 | few | TRBV7-2 | TRBD2
CASSITLRGGYTF | TGTGCCAGTAGTATAACGCTCCGGGGCGGCTACACCTTC | TRBJ1-2 | few | TRBV19 | -
CASSYSGTPAYGYTF | TGTGCCAGCAGCTATTCCGGGACGCCGGCCTATGGCTACACCTTC | TRBJ1-2 | - | TRBV6-5 | -
CASVPWDGRNTEAFF | TGTGCCAGCGTCCCCTGGGACGGAAGGAACACTGAAGCTTTCTTT | TRBJ1-1 | many | TRBV7-2 | -
CATSDKRGTSASDTQYF | TGTGCCACCAGTGACAAACGGGGGACTAGCGCCTCAGATACGCAGTATTTT | TRBJ2-3 | - | TRBV24-1 | TRBD2
CANHPGQGADYGYTF | TGCGCCAACCATCCGGGACAGGGGGCGGACTATGGCTACACCTTC | TRBJ1-2 | - | TRBV10-2 | TRBD1
CASSQGSGTGREKLFF | TGCGCCAGCAGCCAAGGATCCGGGACAGGGCGAGAAAAACTGTTTTTT | TRBJ1-4 | - | TRBV7-9 | TRBD1
CASSLLGTPYEQYF | TGTGCCAGCAGCTTACTAGGTACCCCCTACGAGCAGTACTTC | TRBJ2-7 | few | TRBV7-2 | -
CASSAWQNTEAFF | TGTGCCAGCAGTGCTTGGCAGAACACTGAAGCTTTCTTT | TRBJ1-1 | - | TRBV6-9 | -
CASSMRDGSGNQPQHF | TGTGCCAGTAGTATGAGAGACGGTTCGGGCAATCAGCCCCAGCATTTT | TRBJ1-5 | many | TRBV19 | -
CASSAAAGGGYGYTF | TGTGCCAGCAGTGCGGCTGCAGGGGGAGGCTATGGCTACACCTTC | TRBJ1-2 | - | TRBV6-4 | TRBD1
CASSLMGGEQYF | TGTGCCAGCAGCTTAATGGGGGGCGAGCAGTACTTC | TRBJ2-7 | - | TRBV11-2 | -
CASSSAGTDYEQYF | TGTGCCAGCAGCTCTGCCGGGACGGACTACGAGCAGTACTTC | TRBJ2-7 | many | TRBV7-2 | -
CASMGLAKNIQYF | TGTGCCAGCATGGGACTAGCCAAAAACATTCAGTACTTC | TRBJ2-4 | - | TRBV2 | -
CASSRSTSGAYNEQFF | TGTGCCAGCAGTCGCTCGACTAGCGGGGCCTACAATGAGCAGTTCTTC | TRBJ2-1 | - | TRBV7-9 | TRBD2
CASARYRGETQYF | TGTGCCAGCGCACGATACAGGGGAGAGACCCAGTACTTC | TRBJ2-5 | few | TRBV6-5 | TRBD1
CASSPWDRGRVYGYTF | TGTGCCAGCAGCCCTTGGGACAGGGGGCGAGTCTATGGCTACACCTTC | TRBJ1-2 | few | TRBV7-9 | TRBD1
CATGGASYEQYF | TGCGCCACCGGGGGGGCGTCCTACGAGCAGTACTTC | TRBJ2-7 | many | TRBV10-2 | TRBD2
CASSLPGMQPQHF | TGTGCCAGCAGTTTACCGGGTATGCAGCCCCAGCATTTT | TRBJ1-5 | - | TRBV12-3/TRBV12-4 | -
CSVEGTESSGNTIYF | TGCAGCGTTGAAGGGACGGAGAGCTCTGGAAACACCATATATTTT | TRBJ1-3 | many | TRBV29-1 | -
CSARVGGSSEAFF | TGCAGTGCTAGAGTTGGGGGCTCCTCTGAAGCTTTCTTT | TRBJ1-1 | few | TRBV20-1 | -
CASSITPQVNYGYTF | TGTGCCAGTAGTATCACACCACAGGTTAACTATGGCTACACCTTC | TRBJ1-2 | many | TRBV19 | -
CASTEDTETQYF | TGTGCCAGCACCGAGGACACCGAGACCCAGTACTTC | TRBJ2-5 | many | TRBV6-5 | -
CASREAEEKTYEQYF | TGTGCCAGCAGGGAAGCTGAGGAGAAAACCTACGAGCAGTACTTC | TRBJ2-7 | few | TRBV6-5 | -
CASSPTGTTNEKLFF | TGCGCCAGCAGCCCCACCGGCACAACTAATGAAAAACTGTTTTTT | TRBJ1-4 | many | TRBV4-3 | -
CSASFSSMNTEAFF | TGCAGTGCTAGTTTCAGCTCAATGAACACTGAAGCTTTCTTT | TRBJ1-1 | few | TRBV20-1 | -
CASSSPRQEAFF | TGTGCCAGTAGTTCCCCTCGTCAGGAAGCTTTCTTT | TRBJ1-1 | many | TRBV19 | -
CASTTGTGGNYGYTF | TGTGCCAGCACCACAGGGACAGGGGGGAACTATGGCTACACCTTC | TRBJ1-2 | many | TRBV27 | TRBD1
CASSAGGGNSYEQYF | TGTGCCAGCAGCGCCGGAGGGGGGAATTCCTACGAGCAGTACTTC | TRBJ2-7 | - | TRBV7-2 | -
CASRGSSGGYEQYF | TGTGCCAGCAGAGGCTCTAGCGGGGGTTACGAGCAGTACTTC | TRBJ2-7 | many | TRBV7-2 | TRBD2
CAISFSIGNTIYF | TGTGCCATCAGTTTTTCGATCGGAAACACCATATATTTT | TRBJ1-3 | once | TRBV10-3 | -